The rows below give T cell receptor beta chains drawn from one sample of a study of cytomegalovirus exposure and HLA in healthy donors. TCRdb's copy holds only in-frame clones and misses some; the assay was immunoSEQ multiplex PCR. The table lists roughly 50,000 clones, roughly 90% of them singletons. Sequenced: PBMCs. These receptors came from a man younger than 35 in good health and CMV-seronegative. The CDR3 runs from the conserved cysteine through the conserved F or W. A D gene is named only where the DNA matches it firmly. Expanded clones get a size class; other rows say once, few or many, or leave the size out.

D: -; V: TRBV28; J: TRBJ1-5; size: -; DNA: TGTGCCAGCAGCGATCCGGGGGGGCCCGGACCGGGCAATCAGCCCCAGCATTTT; CDR3: CASSDPGGPGPGNQPQHF
D: TRBD1; V: TRBV10-1; J: TRBJ1-1; size: -; DNA: TGCGCCAGCACCGGACAGGGCGCATGCTACACTGAAGCTTTCTTT; CDR3: CASTGQGACYTEAFF
D: TRBD1; V: TRBV6-5; J: TRBJ2-2; size: -; DNA: TGTGCCAGCAGTTACCGTGGGACAGGGTATGCCGGGGAGCTGTTTTTT; CDR3: CASSYRGTGYAGELFF
D: -; V: TRBV28; J: TRBJ1-5; size: -; DNA: TGTGCCAGCAGTCCAGGGAATCAGCCCCAGCATTTT; CDR3: CASSPGNQPQHF
D: -; V: TRBV19; J: TRBJ2-2; size: -; DNA: TGTGCCAGTAGTCCTCGGGTGGCCGGGGAGCTGTTTTTT; CDR3: CASSPRVAGELFF
D: TRBD2; V: TRBV15; J: TRBJ2-7; size: -; DNA: TGTGCCACCAGCAGAGATTCGGCGGGCGGGAGCCTCTACGAGCAGTACTTC; CDR3: CATSRDSAGGSLYEQYF
D: -; V: TRBV7-9; J: TRBJ1-2; size: -; DNA: TGTGCCAGCAGCTCCACCCCAGGGCTTAACTATGGCTACACCTTC; CDR3: CASSSTPGLNYGYTF
D: TRBD2; V: TRBV11-3; J: TRBJ2-1; size: -; DNA: TGTGCCAGCAGCTGGGGGACTAGCGGGGGCTACAATGAGCAGTTCTTC; CDR3: CASSWGTSGGYNEQFF
D: TRBD2; V: TRBV6-5; J: TRBJ2-1; size: -; DNA: TGTGCCAGCCGACGGGGGGGGCTCCGGAATGAGCAGTTCTTC; CDR3: CASRRGGLRNEQFF
D: -; V: TRBV13; J: TRBJ1-1; size: -; DNA: TGTGCCAGCAGCCCCGTTCTGAACACTGAAGCTTTCTTT; CDR3: CASSPVLNTEAFF
D: -; V: TRBV4-2; J: TRBJ1-1; size: -; DNA: TGTGCCAGCAGCCTGAATACGGGTAGGAACACTGAAGCTTTCTTT; CDR3: CASSLNTGRNTEAFF
D: TRBD2; V: TRBV5-1; J: TRBJ2-1; size: -; DNA: TGCGCCAGCAGCTCCCGGACTAGCGGGAGCAGTAATGAGCAGTTCTTC; CDR3: CASSSRTSGSSNEQFF
D: -; V: TRBV28; J: TRBJ1-2; size: -; DNA: TGTGCCAGCAGTTCAACATGGAACCACGAGGGTGGCTACACCTTC; CDR3: CASSSTWNHEGGYTF
D: TRBD1; V: TRBV28; J: TRBJ2-7; size: -; DNA: TGTGCCAGCAGTCGACAGGGGACTTCCTACGAGCAGTACTTC; CDR3: CASSRQGTSYEQYF
D: TRBD2; V: TRBV6-1; J: TRBJ2-7; size: many; DNA: TGTGCCAGCAGTGAAGGTAGCGGGAGCTACGAGCAGTACTTC; CDR3: CASSEGSGSYEQYF
D: TRBD1; V: TRBV28; J: TRBJ2-1; size: -; DNA: TGTGCCAGCAGACAGGGGATAGAAAAGCAGTTCTTC; CDR3: CASRQGIEKQFF
D: -; V: TRBV7-2; J: TRBJ2-7; size: few; DNA: TGTGCCAGCAGCTTTGCACAGGGCTACGAGCAGTACTTC; CDR3: CASSFAQGYEQYF
D: -; V: TRBV28; J: TRBJ2-7; size: -; DNA: TGTGCCAGCAGTTTAAGTCGAGGGTCGGTGGACTACGAGCAGTACTTC; CDR3: CASSLSRGSVDYEQYF
D: -; V: TRBV5-8; J: TRBJ2-1; size: once; DNA: TGTGCCAGCCTCCCCCGGGGTGAGCAGTTCTTC; CDR3: CASLPRGEQFF
D: TRBD2; V: TRBV2; J: TRBJ2-1; size: -; DNA: TGTGCCAGCACCGGACTAGCGGGGTTCTCCTACAATGAGCAGTTCTTC; CDR3: CASTGLAGFSYNEQFF
D: TRBD1; V: TRBV2; J: TRBJ1-1; size: -; DNA: TGTGCCAGCTGCCTGGGACAGGGGAACACTGAAGCTTTCTTT; CDR3: CASCLGQGNTEAFF
D: -; V: TRBV11-2; J: TRBJ2-3; size: -; DNA: TGTGCCAGCAGCTTAGAGGCGGGGCAGAATGGCAAGCAGTATTTT; CDR3: CASSLEAGQNGKQYF
D: TRBD1; V: TRBV4-1; J: TRBJ1-2; size: -; DNA: TGCGCCAGCAGCCCCACACCCCTTGACAGGGTGGATGGCTACACCTTC; CDR3: CASSPTPLDRVDGYTF
D: TRBD1; V: TRBV6-6; J: TRBJ1-5; size: -; DNA: TGTGCCAGCAGCCGGGAACAGGGGTCTAGCAATCAGCCCCAGCATTTT; CDR3: CASSREQGSSNQPQHF
D: -; V: TRBV11-2; J: TRBJ2-1; size: -; DNA: TGTGCCAGCAGCTTGCGACAGAGCTACAATGAGCAGTTCTTC; CDR3: CASSLRQSYNEQFF
D: TRBD1; V: TRBV15; J: TRBJ2-1; size: -; DNA: TGTGCCACCAGCAGTCCAGGGGGCCTCTACAATGAGCAGTTCTTC; CDR3: CATSSPGGLYNEQFF
D: TRBD2; V: TRBV11-2; J: TRBJ2-2; size: once; DNA: TGTGCCAGCAGCTTAAGACTAGCGGGAATGAACACCGGGGAGCTGTTTTTT; CDR3: CASSLRLAGMNTGELFF
D: -; V: TRBV19; J: TRBJ2-1; size: once; DNA: TGTGCCAGTAGTATAGCGAGGGATACCGAGCAGTTCTTC; CDR3: CASSIARDTEQFF
D: TRBD2; V: TRBV28; J: TRBJ2-5; size: -; DNA: TGTGCCAGCATCCGCGGGGGGGTCGGAGAGACCCAGTACTTC; CDR3: CASIRGGVGETQYF
D: -; V: TRBV30; J: TRBJ1-5; size: few; DNA: TGTGCCTGGAGCGAAGGGACTGGGAGCAATCAGCCCCAGCATTTT; CDR3: CAWSEGTGSNQPQHF
D: TRBD2; V: TRBV5-3; J: TRBJ2-3; size: -; DNA: TGTGCCAGAAGCTCCCGCGGTTGGACTAGCGGGAGCCGGAGGGCGCAGTATTTT; CDR3: CARSSRGWTSGSRRAQYF
D: TRBD1; V: TRBV2; J: TRBJ2-6; size: -; DNA: TGTGCCAGCAAATTGGACAGGGTAAACTCTGGGGCCAACGTCCTGACTTTC; CDR3: CASKLDRVNSGANVLTF
D: TRBD2; V: TRBV28; J: TRBJ2-7; size: -; DNA: TGTGCCAGCAGCCTCACTAGCGGGAGCTTCAACGAGCAGTACTTC; CDR3: CASSLTSGSFNEQYF
D: -; V: TRBV6-5; J: TRBJ1-2; size: -; DNA: TGTGCCAGCAGTCCAACGTCGGGACACATCTATGGCTACACCTTC; CDR3: CASSPTSGHIYGYTF
D: -; V: TRBV2; J: TRBJ1-4; size: -; DNA: TGTGCCACCGGGCGGGTAGGTCGGGAAAAACTGTTTTTT; CDR3: CATGRVGREKLFF
D: -; V: TRBV27; J: TRBJ2-7; size: -; DNA: TGTGCCAGCAGTTTCATCGGGAGTAGCGGACCTTACGAGCAGTACTTC; CDR3: CASSFIGSSGPYEQYF
D: TRBD1; V: TRBV5-1; J: TRBJ1-1; size: -; DNA: TGCGCCAGCAGCTCAACCGGGACAGGGGTATTACCAGCTTTCTTT; CDR3: CASSSTGTGVLPAFF
D: -; V: TRBV27; J: TRBJ2-5; size: -; DNA: TGTGCCAGCAGTTTATCCACACCAAAAGAGACCCAGTACTTC; CDR3: CASSLSTPKETQYF
D: TRBD2; V: TRBV5-5; J: TRBJ2-3; size: -; DNA: TGTGCCAGCAGCTTGAAACTAGCGGGAGCCGAAGATACGCAGTATTTT; CDR3: CASSLKLAGAEDTQYF
D: -; V: TRBV11-2; J: TRBJ1-2; size: -; DNA: TGTGCCAGCAGCTTAGTCGGTAAACGGTATGGCTACACCTTC; CDR3: CASSLVGKRYGYTF
D: -; V: TRBV6-1; J: TRBJ1-2; size: -; DNA: TGTGCCAGCAGTGAATGGGAGGGGGGGAGCCCTTATGGCTACACCTTC; CDR3: CASSEWEGGSPYGYTF
D: TRBD1; V: TRBV27; J: TRBJ2-3; size: -; DNA: TGTGCCAGCAGTTTATCAGGGGGCGAAGGGTTAGATACGCAGTATTTT; CDR3: CASSLSGGEGLDTQYF
D: -; V: TRBV2; J: TRBJ1-1; size: -; DNA: TGTGCCAGCCAGCTGACAGGGAACACTGAAGCTTTCTTT; CDR3: CASQLTGNTEAFF
D: TRBD2; V: TRBV6-1; J: TRBJ2-1; size: -; DNA: TGTGCCAGCAGTGAGACTAGCGGGGGATCCTACAATGAGCAGTTCTTC; CDR3: CASSETSGGSYNEQFF
D: TRBD1; V: TRBV19; J: TRBJ1-5; size: -; DNA: TGTGCCAGTAGTATAGATCAGACAGGGTATGGGAATCAGCCCCAGCATTTT; CDR3: CASSIDQTGYGNQPQHF
D: -; V: TRBV5-1; J: TRBJ2-7; size: -; DNA: TGCGCCAGCAGCTTCTCAGGGGATAACTACGAGCAGTACTTC; CDR3: CASSFSGDNYEQYF
D: TRBD1; V: TRBV7-9; J: TRBJ2-7; size: -; DNA: TGTGCCAGCAGCTCACAGGACAGGCCCTACGAGCAGTACTTC; CDR3: CASSSQDRPYEQYF
D: -; V: TRBV30; J: TRBJ1-2; size: -; DNA: TGTGCCTGGACTATCCTTGGCTATGGCTACACCTTC; CDR3: CAWTILGYGYTF
D: TRBD2; V: TRBV19; J: TRBJ2-7; size: once; DNA: TGTGCCAGTAGTCCCTCGTGGGGAGGGGCAGACTACGAGCAGTACTTC; CDR3: CASSPSWGGADYEQYF
D: TRBD1; V: TRBV6-1; J: TRBJ2-6; size: -; DNA: TGTGCCAGCAGAACAGGGGGCTCTGGGGCCAACGTCCTGACTTTC; CDR3: CASRTGGSGANVLTF
D: TRBD1; V: TRBV7-9; J: TRBJ1-4; size: -; DNA: TGTGCCAGCTGGGACAGGTCTAATGAAAAACTGTTTTTT; CDR3: CASWDRSNEKLFF
D: -; V: TRBV5-4; J: TRBJ2-7; size: -; DNA: TGTGCCAGCAGCTTGGAGCGGGAGCAGTACTTC; CDR3: CASSLEREQYF
D: TRBD2; V: TRBV5-1; J: TRBJ2-3; size: -; DNA: TGCGCCAGCGATAGCGGGAGTGTTCGAGATACGCAGTATTTT; CDR3: CASDSGSVRDTQYF